This T cell receptor (beta chain) emerged from a study of blood T cells in healthy people across ages (dated by TCRdb to between 2014 and 2017). Some background on the complete study: In model experiments, template switching captured about one uniquely barcoded TCR beta cDNA molecule for every two T cells. Four age groups were formed from the donors: young (average 16 years), middle-aged (approximately 40), aged (roughly 58) and long-lived (more than 75). The study analyzed two additional independent replicas of 1 million unique cDNA reads from the same blood draw for two donors, one aged 18 to 29 and one aged 80 or older. To avoid experimental bias, donors of different ages were randomly spread across the sequencing lanes. The study measured age-related changes in TCR beta repertoire diversity using deep sequencing normalized with unique cDNA molecular identifiers. Findings and caveats that apply to the study as a whole: The percentage of naive T cells measured by flow cytometry correlated strongly with observed TCR beta diversity. Observed TCR beta diversity per million T cells fell roughly linearly with age, and a significant reduction was already apparent by age around 40. Compared with the aged group, the long-lived group had more naive CD4+ T cells, fewer expanded clones and increased TCR diversity, suggesting age selection. Estimates of total diversity based on one million sequenced T cells were considered lower bounds and underestimates. Bulk unsorted PBMC profiling prevented conclusive comparison of naive and antigen-experienced compartments. The CMV infection status of donors was not known, potentially confounding age-related changes in expanded clonotypes.

Library prep was done by 5' RACE. This sample was sequenced with an Illumina HiSeq 2500. A second PCR of 7 to 11 cycles was performed with a sample-barcoded 5' primer and a J-beta primer mix. A template-switch 5' adaptor carrying 12 random nucleotides introduced a unique molecular identifier onto each TCR beta cDNA molecule. Each sample yielded at least 2.5 million CDR3-containing paired-end reads. First-strand cDNA synthesis was performed from all RNA using the Mint cDNA synthesis kit, with priming by a TRBC-specific oligonucleotide. Following uracil-DNA glycosylase treatment, a first 18-cycle PCR with universal primers M1SS and BC2_uni_R was performed on all cDNA. The original pipeline was this. Normalization of each sample was performed by random selection of 1 million high-quality reads, each carrying a distinct molecular identifier. Instead of being binned into consensus sequences, reads that shared molecular identifiers were thrown out. MiTCR, with a Q25 quality threshold and the strictest error-elimination algorithm, was used for CDR3 identification, clonotype clustering and error correction. Lower-bound total TCR beta diversity was estimated with a nonparametric unseen species model using Euler transformation. TCRdb reran the public reads through fastp at Q25 and MiXCR, keeping productive beta chains. For every CDR3 protein sequence, its rows merge into one entry that carries the most common genes and DNA. TCRdb, rather than the study authors, made the V and J calls. The sample records hundreds of thousands of distinct CDR3 sequences, roughly 43% of which are singletons. About 30% of the sample goes to the ten largest clones.

Donors were 30 to 45 systemically healthy Caucasian individuals from Russia aged roughly 6 to 95 years. Each donor gave 9.5 to 10 milliliters of peripheral blood, drawn into EDTA-treated Vacutainer tubes. PBMCs were isolated by Ficoll-Paque density-gradient centrifugation, with at least 7 million obtained per sample. Total RNA was extracted from PBMCs with Trizol reagent, with at least 5 micrograms obtained per sample. For every donor, an aliquot of PBMCs went through flow cytometry to measure the percentages of naive CD45RAhigh/CD27high T cells. CDR1 SGHTA and CDR2 FQGNSA were looked up in the germline V gene. Reading from cysteine to phenylalanine, the CDR3 counts 15 amino acids. Solely the CDR3 DNA is kept, with 45 bases framed from the first base. Cut back by 5 bases and 3 bases, the V and J ends lie 14 bases apart. This clonotype was observed a few times. Its antigen is not yet known. No much larger clone is present one base from it, and per-base qualities are unavailable.

Input material: blood. The chain employs TRBV7-2 and TRBJ1-5, with TRBD1 perhaps the D gene, on 5 matching bases. This TCR was sampled from a man aged 80 or over in good health. The nucleotides are TGTGCCAGCAGCATTACCGGGACTACCAATCAGCCCCAGCATTTT. Translated, this gives CASSITGTTNQPQHF.